The 7 T cell receptor beta chains below come from one sample, sequenced in a study of OX40 agonist ivuxolimab in advanced cancers. Profiling relied on immunoSEQ multiplex PCR, and the TCRdb table lists in-frame clones only, not all of them. Here the sample spans some 62,000 clones, approximately 90% being singletons. The sequences come from CD4+ or CD8+ T cells sorted from blood, collected in a trial of the OX40 agonist ivuxolimab. These receptors were taken from an adult with an advanced solid tumor such as melanoma, head and neck, liver or kidney cancer.

The CDR3 nucleotides are TGCAGCCCTGACAGGGAGGAGAACAAAAACATTCAGTACTTC. Protein sequence: CSPDREENKNIQYF. This chain connects TRBV29-1 to TRBJ2-4; perhaps TRBD1 as D (7 bases). The CDR3 spans 14 residues. Trimming removed 8 bases at V and 3 bases at J, with 17 bases between. The V gene's germline CDR1 is SQVTM and CDR2 ANQGSEA.

The V gene is TRBV15, the J gene TRBJ2-1, with TRBD2 matching over 9 bases. The germline gives CDR1 LNHNV, CDR2 YYDKDF (reference sequence). The V segment lost 0 bases and the J segment 10 bases; nucleotides outside the gene matches: 10. This CDR3 has 16 amino acids. As DNA, the CDR3 is TGTGCCACCAGCAGAGAGGGCGGGAGGGCTTCTATCGAGCAGTTCTTC. Residues: CATSREGGRASIEQFF.

V is TRBV2 and J is TRBJ2-7; weak D call: TRBD2 (5 bases). The CDR3 has 15 residues. The germline gives CDR1 SNHLY, CDR2 FYNNEI. V was pared by 6 bases and J by 0 bases, with 15 bases between. The CDR3 sequence: CASRLRPAVSYEQYF. Here the CDR3 DNA reads TGTGCCAGCAGGTTGAGGCCAGCGGTCTCCTACGAGCAGTACTTC.

This chain joins TRBV27 and TRBJ2-3, with D possibly matching TRBD1 (5 bases). V lost 2 bases and J lost 2, with 11 bases in between. Germline CDR1 MNHEY, CDR2 SMNVEV (reference sequence). The CDR3 is 15 amino acids. CDR3 in amino acids: CASSLNSGNTDTQYF. The CDR3 DNA sequence: TGTGCCAGCAGTTTAAATTCAGGGAACACAGATACGCAGTATTTT.

This chain links TRBV29-1 with TRBJ2-7; TRBD1 agrees at 10 bases. From germline, CDR1 is SQVTM and CDR2 ANQGSEA. V shed 3 bases, J shed 3 bases, and the junction held 5 bases outside the gene matches. This CDR3 has 14 residues. The CDR3 DNA follows: TGCAGCGTTGACGGGACAGGGGCCAACTACGAGCAGTACTTC. It yields the protein CSVDGTGANYEQYF.

The chain carries TRBV7-9 and TRBJ2-7; no clear D. CDR3 size: 12 residues. Trimming removed 1 base at V and 7 bases at J, with 8 bases between. Germline CDR1 and CDR2: SEHNR and FQNEAQ (reference sequence). In DNA form, the CDR3 reads TGTGCCAGCAGCTTAGATCGCCGGGAGCAGTACTTC. It is translated as CASSLDRREQYF.

The chain links TRBV6-4 to TRBJ1-5; TRBD1 might be the D (6 bases). The CDR3 consists of 15 residues. The ends were cut back, 5 bases at V and 7 bases at J, with 18 bases in the middle. The germline V gene has CDR1 MRHNA and CDR2 SNTAGT. The CDR3, as DNA: TGTGCCAGCAGTCCCGTAAGGGGGAAAGGACAGCCCCAGCATTTT. Its translation: CASSPVRGKGQPQHF.